Sequencing of this TCR beta chain was carried out in a study of T cell repertoires in cytomegalovirus infection. Study information: Public TCR beta signatures indicated both CMV infection and matching HLA type. Study outcomes and limitations: Ex vivo responses were dominated by HLA-C-restricted CMV-specific TCR beta clonotypes.

As for this clonotype: Antigen: not known.

CDR1 is SGHVS and CDR2 is FNYEAQ in the germline V gene. CDR3 length: 13 residues. V gave up 2 bases and J gave up 1 base, with 5 bases separating them. Each CDR3 protein is one row after TCRdb ran MiXCR on the reads. The sample carries around 130,000 distinct CDR3 sequences, 20% to 30% recorded once. Material for sequencing was PBMCs, sequenced either directly or after in vitro stimulation (not recorded which). The genes are TRBV7-6 and TRBJ2-5; no clear D gene. The TCR was taken from a human donor in good health (CMV status not recorded). Some clones in this sample may be carry-over from other donors' samples. The DNA for the CDR3 is TGTGCCAGCAGCTTATCGTCCCAAGAGACCCAGTACTTC. Its translation is CASSLSSQETQYF.